This is a list of T cell receptor beta chains from one sample in a study of T cell responses to AZD1222 COVID-19 vaccine. Method: immunoSEQ multiplex PCR; TCRdb's copy keeps in-frame clones and lacks some. The data hold 150,000 or so clones, with roughly 90% observed a single time. Here the sequenced sample was peripheral blood, taken on day 0 of AZD1222 vaccination. Receptors originate from an adult in good health. Each CDR3 is given with its conserved first and last residue. A D gene is named only where the DNA matches it firmly. Some rows mark clone size as missing; the rest say once, few, many or name a class of expanded clone.

D: TRBD1; V: TRBV5-1; J: TRBJ1-6; size: -; DNA: TGCGCCAGCCCCGTGGTCGCGGACAGGGGGCGCCGGGACCTCCACTTT; CDR3: CASPVVADRGRRDLHF
D: -; V: TRBV10-2; J: TRBJ1-1; size: once; DNA: TGCGCCAGCAGTCTAGTCATGAACACTGAAGCTTTCTTT; CDR3: CASSLVMNTEAFF
D: -; V: TRBV19; J: TRBJ1-4; size: once; DNA: TGTGCCAGTAGTATTTGGGACGCCCTAGGCGAAAAACTGTTTTTT; CDR3: CASSIWDALGEKLFF
D: -; V: TRBV15; J: TRBJ2-7; size: -; DNA: TGTGCCACCAGCAGAGATCCGACAGGTCGCTACGAGCAGTACTTC; CDR3: CATSRDPTGRYEQYF
D: -; V: TRBV4-1; J: TRBJ1-2; size: -; DNA: TGCGCCAGCAGCCAAGATTCCGTAGACTATGGCTACACCTTC; CDR3: CASSQDSVDYGYTF
D: -; V: TRBV3-1/TRBV3-2; J: TRBJ2-7; size: -; DNA: TGTGCCAGCAGCCAACCCTACGAGCAGTACTTC; CDR3: CASSQPYEQYF
D: -; V: TRBV28; J: TRBJ2-1; size: -; DNA: TGTGCCAGCAGCCGTGTCCTAGCGATGCCCTACAATGAGCAGTTCTTC; CDR3: CASSRVLAMPYNEQFF
D: -; V: TRBV5-1; J: TRBJ1-1; size: -; DNA: TGCGCCAGCAGCACCGTGGGACACCCGAACACTGAAGCTTTCTTT; CDR3: CASSTVGHPNTEAFF
D: -; V: TRBV27; J: TRBJ2-1; size: once; DNA: TGTGCCAGCAGTCCCACCGCCGGGAAGAACTCCTACAATGAGCAGTTCTTC; CDR3: CASSPTAGKNSYNEQFF
D: -; V: TRBV29-1; J: TRBJ1-1; size: -; DNA: TGCAGCGTTGGCACCGGTCGGGCTGAAGCTTTCTTT; CDR3: CSVGTGRAEAFF
D: TRBD1; V: TRBV12-3/TRBV12-4; J: TRBJ1-1; size: -; DNA: TGTGCCAGCAGTTTCCAGGGGGACACTGAAGCTTTCTTT; CDR3: CASSFQGDTEAFF
D: TRBD2; V: TRBV9; J: TRBJ2-2; size: -; DNA: TGTGCCAGCAGGGGTAGCGGGGGGGCCCGCGCCGGGGAGCTGTTTTTT; CDR3: CASRGSGGARAGELFF
D: TRBD2; V: TRBV7-9; J: TRBJ2-2; size: -; DNA: TGTGCCAGCAGCTTAGAGGCGGGGGACACCGGGGAGCTGTTTTTT; CDR3: CASSLEAGDTGELFF
D: -; V: TRBV7-6; J: TRBJ2-3; size: -; DNA: TGTGCCAGCAGCTGGAGGACCACAGATACGCAGTATTTT; CDR3: CASSWRTTDTQYF
D: TRBD1; V: TRBV12-3/TRBV12-4; J: TRBJ1-3; size: -; DNA: TGTGCCAGCAGCAGGACAGGGGGGAACACCATATATTTT; CDR3: CASSRTGGNTIYF
D: TRBD1; V: TRBV19; J: TRBJ2-5; size: -; DNA: TGTGCCAGTAGAAGGACAGGGACGGAGACCCAGTACTTC; CDR3: CASRRTGTETQYF
D: -; V: TRBV25-1; J: TRBJ1-1; size: -; DNA: TGTGCCAGCAGTCATGTTTTTGCTTTCTTT; CDR3: CASSHVFAFF
D: TRBD2; V: TRBV7-2; J: TRBJ2-1; size: once; DNA: TGTGCCAGCAGCCCCCCCAGGCGGGAGAATGGTAATGAGCAGTTCTTC; CDR3: CASSPPRRENGNEQFF
D: -; V: TRBV6-5; J: TRBJ1-1; size: -; DNA: TGTGCCAGCAAAAATGCCGGAGGCACTGAAGCTTTCTTT; CDR3: CASKNAGGTEAFF
D: -; V: TRBV6-5; J: TRBJ1-2; size: -; DNA: TGTGCCAGCAAGGGCCGGGGGTCCTATGGCTACACCTTC; CDR3: CASKGRGSYGYTF
D: TRBD2; V: TRBV10-1; J: TRBJ2-3; size: -; DNA: TGCGCCAGCGATCGAACGAGCGGGAGGCCCACAGATACGCAGTATTTT; CDR3: CASDRTSGRPTDTQYF
D: TRBD1; V: TRBV7-9; J: TRBJ2-7; size: -; DNA: TGTGCCAGCAGCCCCGGGACGGGACAGGGACGCTACGAGCAGTACTTC; CDR3: CASSPGTGQGRYEQYF
D: TRBD1; V: TRBV23-1; J: TRBJ1-5; size: -; DNA: TGCGCCAGCAGTCAATTCGGGACAGAATGCAATCAGCCCCAGCATTTT; CDR3: CASSQFGTECNQPQHF
D: -; V: TRBV13; J: TRBJ2-3; size: -; DNA: TGTGCCAGCAGCTCGGGGTCCCAGGCAGATACGCAGTATTTT; CDR3: CASSSGSQADTQYF
D: -; V: TRBV28; J: TRBJ2-7; size: -; DNA: TGTGCCTCCTCAGTTGGGGACGAGCAGTACTTC; CDR3: CASSVGDEQYF
D: -; V: TRBV7-9; J: TRBJ1-4; size: -; DNA: TGTGCCAGCAGCTTCCCCCCCAGGGAGGGTGAAAAACTGTTTTTT; CDR3: CASSFPPREGEKLFF
D: -; V: TRBV2; J: TRBJ2-7; size: -; DNA: TGTGCCAGCATGGGACACGAACCCTTCTCCTACGAGCAGTACTTC; CDR3: CASMGHEPFSYEQYF
D: -; V: TRBV7-9; J: TRBJ2-1; size: -; DNA: TGTGCCAGCAGCAATGTGGGGGTCTCCTACAATGAGCAGTTCTTC; CDR3: CASSNVGVSYNEQFF
D: TRBD1; V: TRBV27; J: TRBJ2-7; size: -; DNA: TGTGCCAGCACCTCCCCCCGGGACAGGGGAGCCTACGAGCAGTACTTC; CDR3: CASTSPRDRGAYEQYF
D: -; V: TRBV6-2/TRBV6-3; J: TRBJ1-5; size: -; DNA: TGTGCCAGCAGTTTCCGGGACTCACAGCATTTT; CDR3: CASSFRDSQHF
D: TRBD1; V: TRBV10-3; J: TRBJ1-1; size: -; DNA: TGTGCCATCAGTTCTCTAGCCGGGACAGGGGGAGCTTTCTTT; CDR3: CAISSLAGTGGAFF
D: -; V: TRBV7-3; J: TRBJ1-1; size: -; DNA: TGTGCCAGCAGCTTAACGAGGTTCGGGGGTGAAGCTTTCTTT; CDR3: CASSLTRFGGEAFF
D: TRBD1; V: TRBV7-6; J: TRBJ2-3; size: -; DNA: TGTGCCAGCAGTGGACAGGGATCTTCCACAGATACGCAGTATTTT; CDR3: CASSGQGSSTDTQYF
D: -; V: TRBV7-6; J: TRBJ1-4; size: -; DNA: TGTGCCAGCAGCTTAGCCGACCCCGCAACTAATGAAAAACTGTTTTTT; CDR3: CASSLADPATNEKLFF
D: -; V: TRBV13; J: TRBJ1-1; size: -; DNA: TGTGCCAGCAGACCCTCCGGGGGCGGAGACACTGAAGCTTTCTTT; CDR3: CASRPSGGGDTEAFF
D: -; V: TRBV11-2; J: TRBJ1-5; size: -; DNA: TGTGCCAGCAGCCCCTACCCGCTAGGGGGATATAATCAGCCCCAGCATTTT; CDR3: CASSPYPLGGYNQPQHF
D: -; V: TRBV11-2; J: TRBJ1-1; size: -; DNA: TGTGCCAGCAGCCCAAACAGGGATGTCACTGAAGCTTTCTTT; CDR3: CASSPNRDVTEAFF
D: -; V: TRBV5-1; J: TRBJ1-1; size: -; DNA: TGCGCCAGCAGCCCCGGGGGAGAGGGGCACGCTTTCTTT; CDR3: CASSPGGEGHAFF
D: -; V: TRBV6-5; J: TRBJ1-1; size: -; DNA: TGTGCCAGCAGCCAGGGCTTAGGCACTGAAGCTTTCTTT; CDR3: CASSQGLGTEAFF
D: -; V: TRBV7-8; J: TRBJ1-4; size: -; DNA: TGTGCCAGCAGCTTAGCCCGGAGGGAAAAACTGTTTTTT; CDR3: CASSLARREKLFF
D: -; V: TRBV3-1/TRBV3-2; J: TRBJ1-1; size: once; DNA: TGTGCCAGCAGCCAAGTTCCGAACACTGAAGCTTTCTTT; CDR3: CASSQVPNTEAFF
D: TRBD2; V: TRBV29-1; J: TRBJ2-7; size: -; DNA: TGCAGCGTTGAGGTGGGGAGCGGGGGGATGTACGAGCAGTACTTC; CDR3: CSVEVGSGGMYEQYF
D: TRBD1; V: TRBV6-4; J: TRBJ2-1; size: -; DNA: TGTGCCAGCAGTGGACAGGGTGAGTCCAATGAGCAGTTCTTC; CDR3: CASSGQGESNEQFF
D: -; V: TRBV12-3/TRBV12-4; J: TRBJ2-5; size: -; DNA: TGTGCCAGCAGTTTAAACAGGGCCGAGACCCAGTACTTC; CDR3: CASSLNRAETQYF
D: -; V: TRBV5-1; J: TRBJ1-1; size: -; DNA: TGCGCCAGCAGCTTTCAGGTAACCACGCGAAACACTGAAGCTTTCTTT; CDR3: CASSFQVTTRNTEAFF